This T cell receptor (beta chain) was sequenced for a study of blood T cell repertoires in COVID-19. Study summary: There were acute and convalescent COVID-19 samples, and they came from the United States, Italy and Spain. T cells, B-cell-depleted T cells, or PBMCs provided the cDNA or gDNA that served as material.

In the source study's methods: Cell counts per sample came from amplifying reference gene primers. The assay was immunoSEQ multiplex PCR, and TCRdb's table has in-frame clones only and misses some. V, J and clone size were drawn from that table, and D and trimming were deduced from the DNA. This table holds roughly 150,000 clones, about 87% found once. Seattle participants joined during active infection and were tracked over time. Trimming cost V 3 bases and J 0 bases, with 9 bases left between them. The CDR3 covers 15 residues. The germline CDR1 and CDR2 sequences are SGHNT and YENEEA. This clonotype was obtained from a woman older than 75 with COVID-19, enrolled during active disease. The V and J genes are TRBV11-3 and TRBJ1-3, with D uncertain. The material sequenced was peripheral blood. CDR3 bases: TGTGCCAGCAGCTTTCAGAACCCCTCTGGAAACACCATATATTTT. This translates into CASSFQNPSGNTIYF. The complete variable domain, with remaining parts taken from reference TRBV11-3 and TRBJ1-3, reads EAGVVQSPRYKIIEKKQPVAFWCNPISGHNTLYWYLQNLGQGPELLIRYENEEAVDDSQLPKDRFSAERLKGVDSTLKIQPAELGDSAVYLCASSFQNPSGNTIYFGEGSWLTVV.